This T cell receptor (beta chain) was retrieved from a study of CD8 T cells in ankylosing spondylitis. Study-level findings and limits: Several highly homologous variants formed a TCR beta motif that appeared characteristic of ankylosing spondylitis blood. Matched synovial fluid from ankylosing spondylitis patients was reported to be enriched for disease-linked clones. Reactive arthritis synovial fluid and blood previously showed some of these motif variants.

As to this clonotype: Antigen: not known.

It was by quantitative 5'-RACE with molecular barcodes that TCR beta libraries were made. TCRdb recomputed calls from the 5' RACE reads with MiXCR, one row per CDR3 protein. The table lists some 150,000 distinct CDR3 sequences, roughly 44% of them singletons. The CDR3 contains 14 residues. V was clipped by 3 bases and J by 0 bases, with 6 bases between them. Per germline, CDR1 KGHSH and CDR2 LQKENI. V gene TRBV18 combines with J gene TRBJ2-4; D ambiguous. Sequencing was carried out using synovial fluid, either unsorted or a sorted T cell fraction (not recorded which). The sequence was collected from a male donor with ankylosing spondylitis. CDR3 amino acids: CASSPVRAKNIQYF. DNA for the CDR3: TGTGCCAGCTCACCCGTCAGAGCCAAAAACATTCAGTACTTC.